One sample yielded the 19 T cell receptor beta chains listed below, sequenced in a study of shared clonotypes between healthy human individuals. The repertoire was sequenced with immunoSEQ multiplex PCR; TCRdb's copy has only in-frame clones and lacks some. This sample has approximately 640,000 clones, with less than 80% found just once. The source material was memory CD4+ T cells sorted from blood. The subset here: CD45RA-negative fraction. Receptors originate from a woman younger than 45 in good health.

The genes are TRBV29-1 and TRBJ2-1; D is possibly TRBD1 (6 bases). Trimming shortened V by 5 bases and J by 10 bases, and 18 bases separated the two germline ends. CDR3 size: 13 residues. Germline lookup yields CDR1 SQVTM and CDR2 ANQGSEA. The CDR3 DNA is TGCAGCGTTTCATGGGGTACCGACAGGGAGCAGTTCTTC. Translating gives CSVSWGTDREQFF.

This clone was found a few times. CDR3 bases: TGTGCCAGCAGTGAGGGCAGGACGTACAATGAGCAGTTCTTC. Its protein is CASSEGRTYNEQFF. The chain carries TRBV2 and TRBJ2-1; D is uncertain. From germline, CDR1 is SNHLY and CDR2 FYNNEI. V was cut by 3 bases and J by 4 bases, with 10 bases left in between. This CDR3 comprises 14 residues. Looking up the rest from reference TRBV2 and TRBJ2-1 gives the full variable domain: EPEVTQTPSHQVTQMGQEVILRCVPISNHLYFYWYRQILGQKVEFLVSFYNNEISEKSEIFDDQFSVERPDGSNFTLKIRSTKLEDSAMYFCASSEGRTYNEQFFGPGTRLTVL.

V and J are TRBV4-2 and TRBJ2-3; unclear D gene. The V gene lost 1 base and the J gene lost 6 bases, with 11 bases spanning the gap. The CDR3 extends over 14 amino acids. CDR1 is LGHNA, CDR2 YNFKEQ, per germline. The CDR3 loop reads CASSQVMGLDTQYF. CDR3 in DNA: TGTGCCAGCAGCCAAGTGATGGGTTTGGATACGCAGTATTTT.

The gene calls are TRBV5-6 and TRBJ2-1; 11 nucleotides agree with TRBD1. Germline V gene data show CDR1 as SGHDT and CDR2 as YYEEEE. The CDR3 contains 14 residues. With 4 bases clipped from V and 15 bases from J, the junction kept 12 bases outside the gene matches. For the CDR3, the DNA is TGTGCCAGCAGCCGTCCCGGGACAGGGGGGGTTTGGTTCTTC. This sequence encodes CASSRPGTGGVWFF.

This rearrangement joins TRBV4-1 to TRBJ2-5, with TRBD2 matching 9 bases. The V gene end was trimmed by 4 bases and the J gene end by 1 base; junction bases not matched to a gene: 4. Germline assignment: CDR1 MGHRA and CDR2 YSYEKL. The CDR3 spans 15 residues. CDR3 in amino acids: CASSRLAAIQETQYF. CDR3 in DNA: TGCGCCAGCAGCCGACTAGCGGCTATCCAAGAGACCCAGTACTTC.

This clone has a single count. The chain employs TRBV7-6 and TRBJ2-1; 8 bases fit TRBD1. V shed 0 bases and J 6 bases; nucleotides not matched to a gene: 7. The CDR3 totals 16 residues. CDR1 is SGHVS and CDR2 is FNYEAQ in the germline V gene. In nucleotides, the CDR3 is TGTGCCAGCAGCTTAGCTACAGGGGGTATAGCCAATGAGCAGTTCTTC. Its translation: CASSLATGGIANEQFF.

This clone was seen a few times. The chain links TRBV27 to TRBJ2-7; 7 bases fit TRBD2. Trimming at V came to 4 bases and at J to 7 bases, leaving 19 bases not matched to a gene. The CDR3 spans 17 residues. The V gene's germline CDR1 is MNHEY and CDR2 SMNVEV (reference sequence). The CDR3 DNA reads TGTGCCAGCAGTTCCCCAGCCCCCGGGGAGGGGCGCAGAGAGCAGTACTTC. It encodes CASSSPAPGEGRREQYF.

The chain carries TRBV10-1 and TRBJ2-4; TRBD1 agrees at 7 bases. The V gene end was trimmed by 4 bases and the J gene end by 6 bases; junction bases not matched to a gene: 0. This CDR3 is built from 12 residues. Per the germline V gene, CDR1 is WNHNN and CDR2 is SYGVQD (reference sequence). The CDR3, as DNA: TGCGCCAGCAGTGGACAGGGAAACATTCAGTACTTC. Its protein product is CASSGQGNIQYF.

The rearrangement uses TRBV5-8 and TRBJ1-6; maybe TRBD1 (6 bases). CDR3 length equals 14 residues. Trimming pared 2 bases from V and 10 bases from J, leaving 13 bases between. Germline CDR1 SGHTS, CDR2 YDEGEE. In DNA, the CDR3 is TGTGCCAGCAGCTTATCAGGGGCGGGATCACCCCTCCACTTT. Translating gives CASSLSGAGSPLHF.

The chain couples TRBV28 to TRBJ2-7; D may be TRBD2 (6 bases). Per germline, CDR1 MDHEN and CDR2 SYDVKM. The CDR3 sequence is 13 residues long. Trimming removed 7 bases from V and 4 bases from J, with 14 bases in between. The CDR3 reads CASTKTSPYEQYF. DNA of the CDR3: TGTGCCAGCACCAAGACTAGTCCGTACGAGCAGTACTTC.

The gene calls are TRBV18 and TRBJ2-4, with D possibly being TRBD2 (5 bases). Deletions cut 1 base from V and 0 bases from J, with 16 bases between. In germline, CDR1 is KGHSH, CDR2 LQKENI. This CDR3 spans 18 amino acids. The CDR3 region has the DNA TGTGCCAGCTCACCACGGGGTCCCCTGGGAGTAGCCAAAAACATTCAGTACTTC. Translating it yields CASSPRGPLGVAKNIQYF.

This sequence joins TRBV5-4 and TRBJ1-1, with D tentatively TRBD1 (6 bases). The germline V gene encodes CDR1 SGHNT and CDR2 YYREEE (reference sequence). This CDR3 has 15 amino acids. V lost 0 bases and J 1 base, leaving 10 bases between the germline ends. CDR3 amino acids: CASSLGGAQNTEAFF. The CDR3, as DNA: TGTGCCAGCAGCTTGGGGGGGGCCCAGAACACTGAAGCTTTCTTT.

The chain couples TRBV2 to TRBJ2-5; D uncertain. Germline V lookup: CDR1 SNHLY, CDR2 FYNNEI. Trimming removed 6 bases at V and 0 bases at J, with 5 bases between. There are 12 residues in the CDR3. CDR3 residues: CASRADQETQYF. The CDR3 region has the DNA TGTGCCAGCAGGGCAGACCAAGAGACCCAGTACTTC.

V gene TRBV5-1 combines with J gene TRBJ2-2; D gene uncertain. Germline V CDR1 and CDR2: SGHRS, YFSETQ. The CDR3 is made up of 16 amino acids. The V gene lost 5 bases and the J gene lost 0 bases, with 14 bases spanning the gap. CDR3 DNA: TGCGCCAGCAGGCCCCGGGCTGACGCGAACACCGGGGAGCTGTTTTTT. Translation gives CASRPRADANTGELFF.

This clone is a singleton in its sample. This rearrangement joins TRBV5-1 to TRBJ1-2; D gene ambiguous. V lost 0 bases, J lost 7 bases, and 16 bases lay in between. Germline loops: CDR1 SGHRS, CDR2 YFSETQ. The CDR3 extends over 15 amino acids. The CDR3: CASSLEGVYPGGYTF. The CDR3 DNA is TGCGCCAGCAGCTTGGAGGGTGTTTATCCTGGTGGCTACACCTTC.

The chain links TRBV5-4 to TRBJ2-1; tentative D call: TRBD2 (6 bases). This CDR3 contains 15 residues. V lost 4 bases to trimming and J lost 0 bases, with 11 bases between them. Germline loops: CDR1 SGHNT, CDR2 YYREEE (reference sequence). CDR3 sequence: CASSPRGSSYNEQFF. CDR3 nucleotide sequence: TGTGCCAGCAGCCCCCGGGGGAGCTCCTACAATGAGCAGTTCTTC.

A few counts support this clone. DNA of the CDR3: TGTGCCAGCAGCATGCAGGAGGCTGGAAACACCATATATTTT. Encoded protein: CASSMQEAGNTIYF. J is TRBJ1-3 and V is TRBV7-9; D is unresolved. CDR1 is SEHNR, CDR2 FQNEAQ, per germline (reference sequence). The CDR3 runs to 14 residues. V lost 5 bases, J lost 2 bases, and 10 bases lay in between.

This clone was picked up a small number of times. The chain joins TRBV4-2 to TRBJ2-7; possibly TRBD2 for D (5 bases). Germline CDR1 reads LGHNA; CDR2 reads YNFKEQ. The ends were cut back, 5 bases at V and 4 bases at J, with 18 bases in the middle. The CDR3 consists of 15 residues. Here the CDR3 DNA reads TGTGCCAGCAGCACCGAAGACAAGCGAGGGTACGAGCAGTACTTC. Translation gives CASSTEDKRGYEQYF.

The chain employs TRBV5-4 and TRBJ2-7, with D perhaps given as TRBD1 or TRBD2 (6 bases each). This CDR3 spans 14 amino acids. Trimming cost V 4 bases and J 4 bases, with 15 bases left between them. Germline V gene sequence: CDR1 SGHNT, CDR2 YYREEE (reference sequence). The CDR3 loop is CASSHTGAKYEQYF. DNA of the CDR3: TGTGCCAGCAGCCACACGGGGGCCAAGTACGAGCAGTACTTC.